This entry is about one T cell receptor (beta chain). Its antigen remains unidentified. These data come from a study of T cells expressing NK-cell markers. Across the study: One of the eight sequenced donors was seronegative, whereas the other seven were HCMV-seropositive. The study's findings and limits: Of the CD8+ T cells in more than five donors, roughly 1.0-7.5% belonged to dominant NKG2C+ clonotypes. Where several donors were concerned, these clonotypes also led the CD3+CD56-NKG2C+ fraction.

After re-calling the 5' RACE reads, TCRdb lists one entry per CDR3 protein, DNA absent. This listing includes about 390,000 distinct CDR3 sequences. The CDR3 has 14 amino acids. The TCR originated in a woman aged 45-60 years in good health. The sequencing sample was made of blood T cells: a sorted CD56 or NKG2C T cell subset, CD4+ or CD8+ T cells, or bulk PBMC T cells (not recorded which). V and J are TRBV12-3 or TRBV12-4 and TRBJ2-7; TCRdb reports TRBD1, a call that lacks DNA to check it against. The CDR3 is CASSSYSRQGEQYF.